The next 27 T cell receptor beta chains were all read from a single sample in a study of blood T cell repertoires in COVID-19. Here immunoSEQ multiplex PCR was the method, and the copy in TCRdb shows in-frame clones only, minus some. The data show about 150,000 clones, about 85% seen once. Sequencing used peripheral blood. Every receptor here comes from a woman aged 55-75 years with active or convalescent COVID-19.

The CDR3 bases are TGTGCCAGCAAAGGGACTAGCGGGGCGGAGACCCAGTACTTC. Its protein product is CASKGTSGAETQYF. The genes are TRBV2 and TRBJ2-5; TRBD2 matches at 13 bases. V lost 7 bases and J lost 5; bases outside the gene matches: 4. The CDR3 covers 14 residues. Germline values: CDR1 SNHLY, CDR2 FYNNEI.

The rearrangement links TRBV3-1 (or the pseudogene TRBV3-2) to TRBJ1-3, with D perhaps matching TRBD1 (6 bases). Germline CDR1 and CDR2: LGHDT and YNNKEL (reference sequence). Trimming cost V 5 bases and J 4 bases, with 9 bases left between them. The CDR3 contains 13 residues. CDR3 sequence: CASSDTGGNTIYF. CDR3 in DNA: TGTGCCAGCAGCGATACAGGGGGAAACACCATATATTTT.

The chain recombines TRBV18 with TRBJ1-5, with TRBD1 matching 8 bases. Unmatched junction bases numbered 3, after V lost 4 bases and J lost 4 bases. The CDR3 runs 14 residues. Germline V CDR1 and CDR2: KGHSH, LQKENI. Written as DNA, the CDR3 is TGTGCCAGCTCACTGCAGGGGGCAAATCAGCCCCAGCATTTT. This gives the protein CASSLQGANQPQHF. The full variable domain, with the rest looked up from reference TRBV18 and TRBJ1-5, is NAGVMQNPRHLVRRRGQEARLRCSPMKGHSHVYWYRQLPEEGLKFMVYLQKENIIDESGMPKERFSAEFPKEGPSILRIQQVVRGDSAAYFCASSLQGANQPQHFGDGTRLSIL.

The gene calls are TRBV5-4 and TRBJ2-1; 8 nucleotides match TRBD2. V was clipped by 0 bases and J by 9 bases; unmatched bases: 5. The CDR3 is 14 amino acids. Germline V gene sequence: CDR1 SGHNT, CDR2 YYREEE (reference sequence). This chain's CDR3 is CASSLAGGAGEQFF. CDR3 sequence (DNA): TGTGCCAGCAGCTTGGCCGGGGGGGCGGGTGAGCAGTTCTTC.

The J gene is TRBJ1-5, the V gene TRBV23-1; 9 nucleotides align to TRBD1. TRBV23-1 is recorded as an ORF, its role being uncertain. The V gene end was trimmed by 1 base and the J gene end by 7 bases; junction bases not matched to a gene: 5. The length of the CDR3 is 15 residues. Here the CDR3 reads CASSQLGTGKQPQHF. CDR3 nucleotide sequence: TGCGCCAGCAGTCAATTGGGGACAGGGAAACAGCCCCAGCATTTT.

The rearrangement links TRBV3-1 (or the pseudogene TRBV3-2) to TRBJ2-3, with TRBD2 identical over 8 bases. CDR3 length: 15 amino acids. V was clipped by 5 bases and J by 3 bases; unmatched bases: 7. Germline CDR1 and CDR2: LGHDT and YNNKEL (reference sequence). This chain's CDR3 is CASSSRGGVTDTQYF. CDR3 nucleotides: TGTGCCAGCAGCAGTCGGGGGGGCGTTACAGATACGCAGTATTTT.

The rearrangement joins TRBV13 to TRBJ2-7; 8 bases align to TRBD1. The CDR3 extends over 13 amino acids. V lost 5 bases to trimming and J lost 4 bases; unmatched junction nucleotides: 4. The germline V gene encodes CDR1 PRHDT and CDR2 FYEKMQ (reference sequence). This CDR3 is CASSLRQGYEQYF. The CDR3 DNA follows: TGTGCCAGCAGCCTGCGACAGGGGTACGAGCAGTACTTC. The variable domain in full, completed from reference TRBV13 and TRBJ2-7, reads AAGVIQSPRHLIKEKRETATLKCYPIPRHDTVYWYQQGPGQDPQFLISFYEKMQSDKGSIPDRFSAQQFSDYHSELNMSSLELGDSALYFCASSLRQGYEQYFGPGTRLTVT.

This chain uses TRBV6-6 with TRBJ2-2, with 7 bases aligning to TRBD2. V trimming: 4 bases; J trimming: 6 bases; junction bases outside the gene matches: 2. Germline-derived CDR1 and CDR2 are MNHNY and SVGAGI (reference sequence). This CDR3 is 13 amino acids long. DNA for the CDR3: TGTGCCAGCAGTTTCCGGGGGGCCGGGGAGCTGTTTTTT. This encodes CASSFRGAGELFF.

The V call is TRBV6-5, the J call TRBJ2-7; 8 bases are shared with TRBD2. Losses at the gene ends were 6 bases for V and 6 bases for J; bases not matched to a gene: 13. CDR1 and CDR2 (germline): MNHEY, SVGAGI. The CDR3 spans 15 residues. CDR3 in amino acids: CASSQDPLAGAEQYF. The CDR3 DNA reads TGTGCCAGCAGCCAAGATCCGCTAGCGGGCGCCGAGCAGTACTTC.

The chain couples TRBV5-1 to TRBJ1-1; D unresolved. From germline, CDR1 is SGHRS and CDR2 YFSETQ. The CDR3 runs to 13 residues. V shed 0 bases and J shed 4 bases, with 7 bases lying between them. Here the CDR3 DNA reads TGCGCCAGCAGCTTGGAGAGTCCCACTGAAGCTTTCTTT. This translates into CASSLESPTEAFF. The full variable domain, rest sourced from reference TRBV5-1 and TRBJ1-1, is KAGVTQTPRYLIKTRGQQVTLSCSPISGHRSVSWYQQTPGQGLQFLFEYFSETQRNKGNFPGRFSGRQFSNSRSEMNVSTLELGDSALYLCASSLESPTEAFFGQGTRLTVV.

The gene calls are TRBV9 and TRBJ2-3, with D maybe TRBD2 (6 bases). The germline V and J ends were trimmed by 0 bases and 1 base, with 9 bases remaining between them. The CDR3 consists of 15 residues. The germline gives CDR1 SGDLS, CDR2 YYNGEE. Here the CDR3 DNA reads TGTGCCAGCAGCGTAGCGGGGGTCGGCACAGATACGCAGTATTTT. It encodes CASSVAGVGTDTQYF.

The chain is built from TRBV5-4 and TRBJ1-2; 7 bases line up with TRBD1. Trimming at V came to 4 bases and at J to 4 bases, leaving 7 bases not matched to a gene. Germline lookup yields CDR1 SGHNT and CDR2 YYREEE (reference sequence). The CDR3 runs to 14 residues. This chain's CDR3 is CASSPGTALYGYTF. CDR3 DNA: TGTGCCAGCAGCCCTGGGACAGCCCTCTATGGCTACACCTTC.

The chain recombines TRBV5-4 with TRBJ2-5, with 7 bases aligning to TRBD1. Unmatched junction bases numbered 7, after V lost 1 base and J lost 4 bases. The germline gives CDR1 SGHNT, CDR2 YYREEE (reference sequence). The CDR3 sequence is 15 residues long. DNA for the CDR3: TGTGCCAGCAGCTTGAGGGGGCAGGCTAGAGAGACCCAGTACTTC. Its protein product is CASSLRGQARETQYF.

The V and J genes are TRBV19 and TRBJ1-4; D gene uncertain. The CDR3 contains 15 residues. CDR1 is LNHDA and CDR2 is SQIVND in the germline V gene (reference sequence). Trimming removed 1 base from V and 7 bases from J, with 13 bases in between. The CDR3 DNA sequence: TGTGCCAGTAGTATAGGAGGCCGCTCGAGTGAAAAACTGTTTTTT. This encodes CASSIGGRSSEKLFF.

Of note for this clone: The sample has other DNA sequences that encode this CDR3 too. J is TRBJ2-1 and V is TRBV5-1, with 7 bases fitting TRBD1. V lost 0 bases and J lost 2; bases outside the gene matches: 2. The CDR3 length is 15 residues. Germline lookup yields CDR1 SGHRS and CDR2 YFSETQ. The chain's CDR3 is CASSLEGGPYNEQFF. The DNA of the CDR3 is TGCGCCAGCAGCTTGGAAGGGGGCCCCTACAATGAGCAGTTCTTC. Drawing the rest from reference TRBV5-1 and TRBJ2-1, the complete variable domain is KAGVTQTPRYLIKTRGQQVTLSCSPISGHRSVSWYQQTPGQGLQFLFEYFSETQRNKGNFPGRFSGRQFSNSRSEMNVSTLELGDSALYLCASSLEGGPYNEQFFGPGTRLTVL.

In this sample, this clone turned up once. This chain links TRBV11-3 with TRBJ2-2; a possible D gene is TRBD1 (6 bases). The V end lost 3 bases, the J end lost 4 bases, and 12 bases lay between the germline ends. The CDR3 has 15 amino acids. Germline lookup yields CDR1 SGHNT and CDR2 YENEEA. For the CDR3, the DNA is TGTGCCAGCAGCTTGTCAGGGGTTTCCACCGGGGAGCTGTTTTTT. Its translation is CASSLSGVSTGELFF.

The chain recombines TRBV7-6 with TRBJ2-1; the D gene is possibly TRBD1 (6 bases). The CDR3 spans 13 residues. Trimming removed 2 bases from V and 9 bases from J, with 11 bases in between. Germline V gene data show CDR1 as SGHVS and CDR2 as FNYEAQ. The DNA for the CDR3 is TGTGCCAGCAGCTTAATGGTGGGGGCTGAGCAGTTCTTC. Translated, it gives CASSLMVGAEQFF.

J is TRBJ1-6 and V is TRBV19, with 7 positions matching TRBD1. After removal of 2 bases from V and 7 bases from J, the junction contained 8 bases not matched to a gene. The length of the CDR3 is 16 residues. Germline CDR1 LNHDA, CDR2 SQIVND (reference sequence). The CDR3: CASSIHGTARNSPLHF. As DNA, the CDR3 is TGTGCCAGTAGTATACATGGGACAGCCAGGAATTCACCCCTCCACTTT. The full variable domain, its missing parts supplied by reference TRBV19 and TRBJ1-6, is DGGITQSPKYLFRKEGQNVTLSCEQNLNHDAMYWYRQDPGQGLRLIYYSQIVNDFQKGDIAEGYSVSREKKESFPLTVTSAQKNPTAFYLCASSIHGTARNSPLHFGNGTRLTVT.

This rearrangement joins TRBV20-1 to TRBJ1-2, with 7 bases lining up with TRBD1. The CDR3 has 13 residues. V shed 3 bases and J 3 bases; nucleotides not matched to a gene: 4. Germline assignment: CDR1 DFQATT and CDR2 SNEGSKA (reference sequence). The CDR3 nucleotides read TGCAGTGCTAGTAAGGGGGCTGACTATGGCTACACCTTC. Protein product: CSASKGADYGYTF.

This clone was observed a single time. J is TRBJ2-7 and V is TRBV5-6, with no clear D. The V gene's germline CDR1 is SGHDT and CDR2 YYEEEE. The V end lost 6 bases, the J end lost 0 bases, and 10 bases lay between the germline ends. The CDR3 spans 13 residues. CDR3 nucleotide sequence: TGTGCCAGCAAAGAACAGAGCTCCTACGAGCAGTACTTC. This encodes CASKEQSSYEQYF.

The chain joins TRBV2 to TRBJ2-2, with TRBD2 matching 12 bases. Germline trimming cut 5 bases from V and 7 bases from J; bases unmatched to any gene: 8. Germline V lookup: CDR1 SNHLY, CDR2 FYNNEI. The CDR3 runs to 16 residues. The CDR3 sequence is CASSLPSGGAIGELFF. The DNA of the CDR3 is TGTGCCAGCAGTTTACCTAGCGGGGGGGCCATCGGGGAGCTGTTTTTT.

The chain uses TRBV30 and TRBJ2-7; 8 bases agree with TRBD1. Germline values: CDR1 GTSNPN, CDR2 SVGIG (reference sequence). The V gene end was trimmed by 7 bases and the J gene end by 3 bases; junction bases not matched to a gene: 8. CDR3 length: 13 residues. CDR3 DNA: TGTGCCTTCCAGGGGGCCGTAAACTACGAGCAGTACTTC. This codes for CAFQGAVNYEQYF.

The CDR3 spells CASSLVRLAGGSRPYEQYF. DNA for the CDR3: TGTGCCAGCAGCTTAGTTAGGCTAGCGGGGGGATCCCGCCCCTACGAGCAGTACTTC. The chain employs TRBV11-2 and TRBJ2-7; 11 bases match TRBD2. J lost 2 bases, V lost 1 base, and 13 bases had no gene match. The CDR3 has 19 amino acids. The germline CDR1 and CDR2 sequences are SGHAT and FQNNGV.

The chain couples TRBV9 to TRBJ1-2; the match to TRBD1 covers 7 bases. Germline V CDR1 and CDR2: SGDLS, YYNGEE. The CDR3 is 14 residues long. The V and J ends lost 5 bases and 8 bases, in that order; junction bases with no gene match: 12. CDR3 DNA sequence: TGTGCCAGCAGTCAAGGGACAGCCCGGACGGGCTACACCTTC. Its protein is CASSQGTARTGYTF. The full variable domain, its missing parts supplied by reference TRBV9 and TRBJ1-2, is DSGVTQTPKHLITATGQRVTLRCSPRSGDLSVYWYQQSLDQGLQFLIQYYNGEERAKGNILERFSAQQFPDLHSELNLSSLELGDSALYFCASSQGTARTGYTFGSGTRLTVV.

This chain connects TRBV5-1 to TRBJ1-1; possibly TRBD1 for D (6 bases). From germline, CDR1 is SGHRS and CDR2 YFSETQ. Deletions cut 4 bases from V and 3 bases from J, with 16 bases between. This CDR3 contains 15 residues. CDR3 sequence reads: CASSITGPGYTEAFF. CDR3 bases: TGCGCCAGCAGCATTACAGGGCCGGGATACACTGAAGCTTTCTTT. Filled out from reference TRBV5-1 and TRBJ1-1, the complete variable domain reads KAGVTQTPRYLIKTRGQQVTLSCSPISGHRSVSWYQQTPGQGLQFLFEYFSETQRNKGNFPGRFSGRQFSNSRSEMNVSTLELGDSALYLCASSITGPGYTEAFFGQGTRLTVV.

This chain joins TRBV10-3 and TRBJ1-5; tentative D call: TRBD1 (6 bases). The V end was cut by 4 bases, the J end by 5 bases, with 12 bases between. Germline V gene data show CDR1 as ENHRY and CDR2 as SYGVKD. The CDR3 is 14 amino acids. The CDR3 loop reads CAISAGQSYQPQHF. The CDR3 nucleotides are TGTGCCATCAGTGCAGGACAGTCGTATCAGCCCCAGCATTTT.

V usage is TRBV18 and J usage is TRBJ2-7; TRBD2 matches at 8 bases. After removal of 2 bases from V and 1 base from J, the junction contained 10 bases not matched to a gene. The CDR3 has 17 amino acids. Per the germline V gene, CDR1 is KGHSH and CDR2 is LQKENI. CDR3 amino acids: CASSPFSVRGGSYEQYF. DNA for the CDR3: TGTGCCAGCTCACCATTCTCCGTCCGGGGGGGGTCCTACGAGCAGTACTTC.